Sequencing of this TCR beta chain was carried out in a study of shared clonotypes between healthy human individuals (dated by TCRdb to 2020 to 2022). Concerning the study at large: The cohort included three men and a couple of women between 18 and 49 years of age. Per donor, leukapheresis produced somewhere between about 0.94 and 9 billion PBMCs. For each donor, CD4 naive and CD4 memory were each given three plates, CD8 naive was given two plates, and CD8 memory was given one plate. The study deeply sequenced blood TCR repertoires of five healthy adults to estimate repertoire size and the extent of clonotype sharing between individuals. Different laboratories and diverse techniques were used to prepare libraries and sequence TCR repertoires, to increase sequencing depth and limit assay-specific biases.

The CDR3 goes from the cysteine to the phenylalanine over 15 residues. Just the 45-base CDR3 DNA is kept, in frame starting at base 1. At the junction V is shortened by 5 bases and J by 5 bases; bases outside the gene matches: 9. The germline V gene (reference sequence) provides CDR1 MNHEY and CDR2 SMNVEV. Overall study results and their limits: Sampling was restricted to blood, and TCR repertoires in tissues likely differ from the TCR repertoires found in blood. When several donors were compared, the shared fraction of clonotypes was about 5.4% for naive CD4, 3.5% to 4% for naive CD8, 2.3% for memory CD4, and 0.35% to 0.5% for memory CD8. Rarefaction of sorted-subset datasets indicated incomplete sequencing despite the large sequencing depth. Estimated clonotype richness was generally larger for naive than for memory subsets. Compared with non-shared clonotypes, the clonotypes found in all four sorted-subset donors had higher generation probabilities. The small number of donors limited the genetic and exposure-history diversity represented. Pairwise subsampling led to the expectation that sequencing depth would affect the degree of clonotype sharing among donors.

Healthy HIV-negative adults with no recently reported acute infections or vaccinations were included as donors. Every donor was a Caucasian adult living in Nashville, Tennessee, USA. CD4+ T cells were enriched by magnetic negative selection, after which naive cells were positively selected on CD45RA and the negative fraction was taken as the memory subset. Blood was collected by leukapheresis, and PBMCs were isolated by Ficoll-Histopaque density gradient centrifugation and then cryopreserved in liquid nitrogen vapor phase. Purity and quantity of every magnetically sorted T cell population were checked by analytical flow cytometry. Each sorted fraction had its genomic DNA isolated and then quantified by UV absorbance on a Nanodrop 2000c. On this clone: The antigen it binds to is not known. No base qualities exist here, and no much larger clone lies one base off it.

Using the deep immunoSEQ assay, multiplex PCR amplified TCR CDR3 regions from genomic DNA. For each cell subset, the extracted genomic DNA was distributed evenly across all wells of several immunoSEQ 96-well plates, and each plate served as one replicate. For sorted subsets, about 220 ng of genomic DNA, equivalent to roughly 30,000 T cell genomes, went into each replicate PCR. Purified libraries were measured with a Qubit 3.0 fluorometer, size-checked on a Bioanalyzer 2100, and measured again with the KAPA Library Quantification kit. Every immunoSEQ 96-well plate was sequenced on a separate single-read 150-cycle Illumina NextSeq 550 flow cell. The original methods were these. Because the immunoSEQ output included only junctional sequences and no quality scores, the filtering could not be the same as the filtering used for full-length reads. Sequences were annotated with PyIR, a Python wrapper for IgBLAST v1.9, using IMGT germline references to assign V/J genes and CDR3. Reads were filtered out if the reads had weak V/J assignments (E-value above 1e-6), no CDR3, stop codons, out-of-frame junctions, or ambiguous translated residues. V3J clonotypes were defined as sequences sharing the same inferred V gene, J gene, and CDR3 amino acid sequence. Percentage overlap between repertoires was computed as shared unique clonotypes divided by the size of the smaller repertoire. Three approaches were used to assess repertoire richness: RTK rarefaction, the Chao1 estimator, and Recon v2.1 estimates of unobserved clonotypes. OLGA was used to compute generation probabilities for all TCRbeta clonotypes that the gDNA method yielded from several donors. TCRdb took this table from immuneACCESS and kept in-frame rearrangements with V and J called. Such tables lack part of the clones; where checked against another copy, unresolved V genes explain under half of the gap, and the rest is unexplained. V, J and clone size reflect that table, while D and trimming were determined from the DNA. Counted in this sample were about 1 million clones; roughly 75% of them appeared once. The ten top clones hold over 1.3% of the sample.

The rearrangement combines TRBV27 with TRBJ1-1; TRBD1 aligns with 9 central bases. Source material: memory CD4+ T cells sorted from blood. What this sample's cell subset or site label stands for: CD45RA-negative fraction. The source is a man between 18 and 35 years old in good health. The CDR3 region has the sequence CASSTSGTGKTEAFF. The nucleotide sequence reads TGTGCCAGCAGTACATCCGGGACAGGGAAAACTGAAGCTTTCTTT.